The clone carrying this T cell receptor beta chain came up many times. V dropped 6 bases and J dropped 0 bases, with 13 bases sitting between them. The CDR3 consists of 15 residues. TCRdb re-called the multiplex PCR reads with MiXCR, one entry per CDR3 protein. This sample has 85,000 to 130,000 distinct CDR3 sequences, with about 31% found just once. This record belongs to a study of breast tumors, draining lymph nodes, adjacent tissues. The lymph nodes were axillary draining lymph nodes from breast cancer patients. The specimen sequenced was axillary lymph node tissue. The J gene is TRBJ2-3, the V gene TRBV12-3 or TRBV12-4; D gene ambiguous. The sequence came from a female donor with breast cancer. Some clones in this sample may be carry-over from other donors' samples. The CDR3 bases are TGTGCCAGCAGGTCACGGACGGATAGCACAGATACGCAGTATTTT. It yields the protein CASRSRTDSTDTQYF.